The clone carrying this TCR beta chain was seen ten or more times. The target antigen is unknown. This sample is part of a study of blood T cells in healthy people across ages. The wider study: There was about one barcoded beta molecule captured by template switching per two T cells.

Study-level points and caveats: The study found more naive CD4+ cells and higher diversity in long-lived than aged donors.

Germline V lookup: CDR1 SGHTA, CDR2 FQGNSA. V was cut by 4 bases and J by 0 bases, with 7 bases left in between. CDR3 length: 14 residues. Next came a second PCR, run for roughly 6 to 11 cycles, which used a sample-barcoded 5' primer along with a J-beta primer mix. Unique molecular identifiers of 12 random nucleotides labeled each cDNA. TCRdb reprocessed the 5' RACE reads with MiXCR, giving one entry per CDR3 protein. The data show more than 1,000,000 distinct CDR3 sequences, roughly 24% seen once. Another study also made use of these data, one on T cells of mothers and their children. As reported in that work: Related and unrelated pairs show similar shaping of TCR recombination output by thymic selection.

The clonotype originates from a girl aged 2 to 9 in good health. The rearrangement links TRBV7-2 to TRBJ2-4; no firm D call. The sequenced material came from blood. CDR3 sequence: CASSSLQAKNIQYF. CDR3 nucleotides: TGTGCCAGCAGCTCCCTCCAAGCCAAAAACATTCAGTACTTC.